This T cell receptor (beta chain) was observed in a study of shared clonotypes between healthy human individuals. Looking at the study overall: Donor composition was a couple of women and three men, aged 18 to 49. CD4 naive and memory got three plates each, CD8 naive two, CD8 memory one.

Germline V CDR1 and CDR2: SNHLY, FYNNEI. The length of the CDR3 is 14 residues. V shed 3 bases and J 4 bases; nucleotides not matched to a gene: 4. Methods used by the authors: As immunoSEQ supplied junction-only sequences (without quality scores), filtering differed. Clones were read by immunoSEQ multiplex PCR, and TCRdb kept only the in-frame ones, dropping some. The DNA gave D and trimming, while V, J and clone size come from that table. The profile shows over 950,000 clones, 70% to 80% of them singletons. The study separated CD4+ cells into CD45RA+ naive and CD45RA-negative memory subsets. This clone was detected a few times. The identical CDR3 is also encoded by other nucleotide sequences in the sample.

The sample was memory CD4+ T cells from PBMCs. Specified subset: CD45RA-negative fraction. The chain combines TRBV2 with TRBJ2-5; 8 nucleotides match TRBD2. The receptor's source is a man aged 18-30 years in good health. Some clones in this sample may be carry-over from other donors' samples. The CDR3 sequence: CASSDGAGGETQYF. In nucleotides, the CDR3 is TGTGCCAGCAGTGACGGGGCGGGAGGAGAGACCCAGTACTTC.